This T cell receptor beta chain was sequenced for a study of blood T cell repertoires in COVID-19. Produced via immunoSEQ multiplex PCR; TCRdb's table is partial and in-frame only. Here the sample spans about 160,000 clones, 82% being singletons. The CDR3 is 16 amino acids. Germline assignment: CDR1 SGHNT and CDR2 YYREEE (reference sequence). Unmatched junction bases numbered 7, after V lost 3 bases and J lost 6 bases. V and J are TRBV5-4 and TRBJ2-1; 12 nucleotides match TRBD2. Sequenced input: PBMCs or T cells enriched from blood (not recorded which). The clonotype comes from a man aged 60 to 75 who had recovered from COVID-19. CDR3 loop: CASSSPGLAGTNEQFF. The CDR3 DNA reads TGTGCCAGCAGCTCTCCGGGACTAGCGGGTACCAATGAGCAGTTCTTC.